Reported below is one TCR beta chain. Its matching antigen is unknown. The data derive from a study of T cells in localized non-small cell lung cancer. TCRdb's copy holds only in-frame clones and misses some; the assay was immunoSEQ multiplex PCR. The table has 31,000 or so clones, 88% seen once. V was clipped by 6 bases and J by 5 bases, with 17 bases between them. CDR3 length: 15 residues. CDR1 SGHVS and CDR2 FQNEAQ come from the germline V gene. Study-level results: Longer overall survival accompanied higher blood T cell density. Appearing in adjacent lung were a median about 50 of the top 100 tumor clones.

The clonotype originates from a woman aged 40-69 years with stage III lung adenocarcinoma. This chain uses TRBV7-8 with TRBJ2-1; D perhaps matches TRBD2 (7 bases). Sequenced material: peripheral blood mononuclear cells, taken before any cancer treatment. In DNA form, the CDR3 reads TGTGCCAGCAGTTCGGGGGGCGGAGGGCACAATGAGCAGTTCTTC. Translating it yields CASSSGGGGHNEQFF.